This T cell receptor beta chain was recorded in a study of somatic mutations in cytotoxic T cells in rheumatoid arthritis (dated by TCRdb to 2016 to 2017). About the study as a whole: Peripheral blood (around 31 ml EDTA) was collected from patients immediately after diagnosis and before any treatment began. Sorted V beta1+ cells also underwent TCRB sequencing, and some V beta antibody-stained T-cell populations were flow-sorted at nearly 100% purity on a FACSAria II or Sony SH800. The study asked whether expanded CD8+ T-cell clones in newly diagnosed, untreated rheumatoid arthritis carry somatic mutations, and used TCRB deep sequencing to characterize clonality. TCRB deep sequencing covered some 65 patients with rheumatoid arthritis along with 20 healthy controls. The median ages of the patient and control groups were essentially identical. Results and caveats for the whole study, not just this receptor: CD8+ T-cell clonality did not differ significantly between rheumatoid arthritis patients and age-matched healthy controls. The slight TRBV07 underrepresentation in patients was not adjusted for multiple comparisons. The largest CD8+ clone made up more than 20% of CD8+ cells in about an eighth of the 65 patients, and blood and synovial fluid shared several identical CD8+ TCRB sequences. The expanded CD8+ clones had unknown antigen targets, and not appearing in virus-specific databases did not rule out that they were virus-specific. In patients, CD8+ clonality rose with age (Spearman r of about 0.53), which was not the case in healthy controls.

The immunoSEQ assay was applied to genomic DNA for TCRB CDR3 sequencing. The source study handled its data this way. When patient CD8+ clones exceeding 1% were checked against published virus-specific TCRB sequences, only a few matched. The analyses included only productive TCRB rearrangements. Clonality was calculated as a Shannon entropy-based productive clonality index, and a clone was defined by a unique TCRB CDR3 sequence. To calculate repertoire overlap between two samples, the template counts of each clone were considered relative to each sample's total templates. Flow cytometry-measured V-gene usage correlated with V-gene usage from TCRB sequencing, with a Spearman r of about 0.56. In TCRdb, the immuneACCESS table is reduced to in-frame sequences with V and J assigned. These tables do not hold every clone; where another copy was compared, an unresolved V gene accounts for under half, and the others remain unexplained. The V and J calls and clone size were taken over from that table, and D and trimming were inferred from the DNA. The sample yields 15,000 to 20,000 clones; 81% were counted once. Over 13% of the sample goes to the ten largest clones.

Flow cytometry confirmed the purity of CD4+ and CD8+ cells that had been isolated by positive magnetic bead selection on an AutoMACS. After a first flow cytometry screen using a TCR V beta antibody panel, clonal expansions were characterized through TCRB deep sequencing of sorted CD8+ fractions. Ficoll-Paque PLUS density gradient separation was used to isolate peripheral blood mononuclear cells. Using Nucleospin Tissue or Tissue XS kits, DNA was extracted from CD4-enriched, CD8-enriched or PBMC samples, with quantification by a Qubit 2.0 fluorometer. Concerning this clone itself: The clone's antigen remains unknown. Base qualities were left out, and no much larger clone turns up one base away.

The CDR3 goes from the cysteine to the phenylalanine over 15 residues. Only CDR3 DNA is held: 45 bases, read in frame from base 1. CDR1 and CDR2 (WSHSY, SAAADI) derive from the germline V gene. V is trimmed back by 2 bases and J by 8 bases, and the junction contains 5 bases that no gene match accounts for. Recombination joined TRBV10-2 with TRBJ2-1, and 11 junctional nucleotides match TRBD2. This TCR came from an adult with rheumatoid arthritis. Sample: CD8+ T cells sorted from blood. The CDR3: CASSETSGSLYEQFF. DNA sequence: TGCGCCAGCAGTGAGACTAGCGGGAGTCTATATGAGCAGTTCTTC.